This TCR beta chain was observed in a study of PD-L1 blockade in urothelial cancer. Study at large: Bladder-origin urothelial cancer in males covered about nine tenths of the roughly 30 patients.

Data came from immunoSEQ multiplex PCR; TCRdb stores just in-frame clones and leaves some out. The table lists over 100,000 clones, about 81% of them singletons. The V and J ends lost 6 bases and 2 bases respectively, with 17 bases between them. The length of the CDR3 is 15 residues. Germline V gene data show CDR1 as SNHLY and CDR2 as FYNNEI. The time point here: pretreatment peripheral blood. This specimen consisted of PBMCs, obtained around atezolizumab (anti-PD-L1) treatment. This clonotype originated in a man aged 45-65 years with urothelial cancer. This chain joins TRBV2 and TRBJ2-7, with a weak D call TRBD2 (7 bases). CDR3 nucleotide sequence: TGTGCCAGCAGAAGGGGGGGGACGGTTACCTACGAGCAGTACTTC. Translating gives CASRRGGTVTYEQYF.